This T cell receptor (beta chain) was obtained from a study of T cells after yellow fever vaccination. Study background: SMART-Seq v4 Ultra Low Input prepared libraries from low-cell fractions.

This clonotype was seen only a few times. The target antigen is unknown. Trimming pared 0 bases from V and 0 bases from J, leaving 10 bases between. The CDR3 contains 16 residues. Germline V gene data show CDR1 as SGHKS and CDR2 as YYEKEE (reference sequence). Overall study results and limits: Peak timing came faster in the weaker secondary response, day 5 versus 15. Booster samples showed a return of most primary-vaccination clones (roughly 96% CD4, 88% CD8).

Universal primer sites and UMIs were introduced during 5'RACE template-switching synthesis of TCR cDNA. TCRdb processed the 5' RACE reads anew with MiXCR; each CDR3 protein has one entry. This sample has 250,000 to 300,000 distinct CDR3 sequences, with approximately 8% found just once. The specimen comprised CD4+ T cells sorted from PBMCs, sampled 5 days after the yellow fever booster vaccination. This rearrangement joins TRBV5-5 to TRBJ2-4; no definite D call. This clonotype was sampled from a man aged 18 to 35 who received the YFV17D yellow fever vaccine. CDR3 amino acids: CASSLDQVLAKNIQYF. CDR3 sequence (DNA): TGTGCCAGCAGCTTGGATCAGGTCCTAGCCAAAAACATTCAGTACTTC.